These 28 T cell receptor beta chains were all obtained from the same sample, sequenced in a study of technical replicates of blood from a few donors. Using immunoSEQ multiplex PCR, the repertoire was profiled, and TCRdb retains in-frame clones only, with some absent. The sample holds 76,000 or so clones, over 75% seen once. Source material: T cells isolated from PBMCs. Receptors were obtained from a human donor in good health.

The chain is built from TRBV11-2 and TRBJ2-3, with TRBD2 identical over 7 bases. V shed 5 bases, J shed 0 bases, and the junction held 8 bases outside the gene matches. CDR3 size: 16 residues. Germline V gives CDR1 SGHAT, CDR2 FQNNGV. The CDR3 DNA follows: TGTGCCAGCAGCCCCCGAATGGGGGGGAGCACAGATACGCAGTATTTT. Translation: CASSPRMGGSTDTQYF.

The chain carries TRBV9 and TRBJ1-2, with 9 bases that match TRBD1. Germline V gene lookup returns CDR1 SGDLS and CDR2 YYNGEE. The CDR3 has 15 amino acids. Losses at the gene ends were 0 bases for V and 6 bases for J; bases not matched to a gene: 6. Written as DNA, the CDR3 is TGTGCCAGCAGCGTAGACGACAGGGGGAACGATGGCTACACCTTC. Protein: CASSVDDRGNDGYTF. Supplemented by reference TRBV9 and TRBJ1-2, the full variable domain reads DSGVTQTPKHLITATGQRVTLRCSPRSGDLSVYWYQQSLDQGLQFLIQYYNGEERAKGNILERFSAQQFPDLHSELNLSSLELGDSALYFCASSVDDRGNDGYTFGSGTRLTVV.

This chain links TRBV27 with TRBJ2-6, with a tentative D call TRBD2 (5 bases). Germline-derived CDR1 and CDR2 are MNHEY and SMNVEV (reference sequence). Trimming left V 0 bases short and J 11 bases short, with 26 bases between. The length of the CDR3 is 19 residues. The CDR3 DNA reads as TGTGCCAGCAGTTTATCCTCCCGGGGAATCTTCCCATATTCAGACGTCCTGACTTTC. Amino acids: CASSLSSRGIFPYSDVLTF. The full variable domain, rest sourced from reference TRBV27 and TRBJ2-6, is EAQVTQNPRYLITVTGKKLTVTCSQNMNHEYMSWYRQDPGLGLRQIYYSMNVEVTDKGDVPEGYKVSRKEKRNFPLILESPSPNQTSLYFCASSLSSRGIFPYSDVLTFGAGSRLTVL.

The chain carries TRBV19 and TRBJ2-3; possible D gene TRBD2, 6 bases. CDR3 length equals 15 residues. Between the trimmed V and J ends, which lost 2 bases and 2 bases, there was a span of 11 bases. The germline gives CDR1 LNHDA, CDR2 SQIVND (reference sequence). The CDR3 DNA sequence: TGTGCCAGTAGTATACGGGACTCGTTCACAGATACGCAGTATTTT. The encoded protein is CASSIRDSFTDTQYF.

The V call is TRBV27, the J call TRBJ1-2; D call uncertain. V was shortened by 0 bases and J by 4 bases, with 12 bases between the two germline ends. Germline V CDR1 and CDR2: MNHEY, SMNVEV (reference sequence). CDR3 size: 15 residues. The CDR3 region is CASSLSVGRTYGYTF. CDR3 sequence (DNA): TGTGCCAGCAGTTTATCCGTAGGGAGGACCTATGGCTACACCTTC.

The table lists this clone with a count of one. For the CDR3, the DNA is TGTGCCAGCAGCCAGGGGGCGGTGTTATCTGGAAACACCATATATTTT. Its translation: CASSQGAVLSGNTIYF. V gene TRBV4-2 combines with J gene TRBJ1-3, with D perhaps matching TRBD1 (6 bases). V lost 3 bases and J lost 1, with 13 bases in between. CDR3 length equals 16 residues. Germline CDR1 and CDR2: LGHNA and YNFKEQ.

The rearrangement uses TRBV6-6 and TRBJ2-5, with D uncertain. Germline CDR1 MNHNY, CDR2 SVGAGI (reference sequence). Between the trimmed V and J ends, which lost 6 bases and 2 bases, there was a span of 13 bases. The CDR3 is 14 residues long. CDR3 bases: TGTGCCAGCAGCCCCGTTCCTAAACAAGAGACCCAGTACTTC. Protein: CASSPVPKQETQYF.

This clone was seen just once. This rearrangement joins TRBV7-9 to TRBJ2-3; D may be TRBD1 (7 bases). This CDR3 is 15 amino acids long. The germline gives CDR1 SEHNR, CDR2 FQNEAQ (reference sequence). The V end lost 0 bases, the J end lost 7 bases, and 14 bases lay between the germline ends. CDR3: CASSLAWQGGNTQYF. The CDR3 nucleotides are TGTGCCAGCAGCTTAGCATGGCAGGGGGGAAATACGCAGTATTTT.

The chain is built from TRBV5-1 and TRBJ1-5, with D possibly matching TRBD1 (5 bases). The CDR3 has 15 residues. Germline V lookup: CDR1 SGHRS, CDR2 YFSETQ. V gave up 3 bases and J gave up 7 bases, with 17 bases separating them. The CDR3 DNA reads TGCGCCAGCAGCTGGGGGGGGGATCAAGGACAGCCCCAGCATTTT. It translates to CASSWGGDQGQPQHF.

The rearrangement joins TRBV6-4 to TRBJ2-3, with D possibly TRBD2 on 6 matching bases. The CDR3 contains 14 residues. Between the trimmed V and J ends, which lost 8 bases and 2 bases, there was a span of 14 bases. Germline CDR1 reads MRHNA; CDR2 reads SNTAGT. The DNA for the CDR3 is TGTGCCAGCGGGGAGGACTCCCACACAGATACGCAGTATTTT. It encodes CASGEDSHTDTQYF.

This clone was counted a single time. This chain joins TRBV5-5 and TRBJ2-7; no reliable D call. The germline V gene encodes CDR1 SGHKS and CDR2 YYEKEE (reference sequence). Between the trimmed V and J ends, which lost 2 bases and 0 bases, there was a span of 6 bases. This CDR3 spans 13 amino acids. CDR3: CASSLYNSYEQYF. CDR3 sequence (DNA): TGTGCCAGCAGCTTATACAACTCCTACGAGCAGTACTTC. The variable domain in full, with the rest retrieved from reference TRBV5-5 and TRBJ2-7, is DAGVTQSPTHLIKTRGQQVTLRCSPISGHKSVSWYQQVLGQGPQFIFQYYEKEERGRGNFPDRFSARQFPNYSSELNVNALLLGDSALYLCASSLYNSYEQYFGPGTRLTVT.

This chain links TRBV29-1 with TRBJ2-1; TRBD2 agrees at 8 bases. In germline, CDR1 is SQVTM, CDR2 ANQGSEA. The CDR3 spans 14 residues. After removal of 2 bases from V and 9 bases from J, the junction contained 9 bases not matched to a gene. The CDR3 DNA sequence: TGCAGCGTTGAATCGCCGGGAGGGGCGTTTGAGCAGTTCTTC. Translation gives CSVESPGGAFEQFF.

The sample holds one count of this clone. The chain combines TRBV6-1 with TRBJ1-1; the D gene is possibly TRBD1 (5 bases). This CDR3 is 16 amino acids long. V was trimmed by 1 base and J by 4 bases, leaving 16 bases between them. The germline V gene has CDR1 MNHNS and CDR2 SASEGT. This chain's CDR3 is CASSEVVRAGGTEAFF. The CDR3 DNA sequence: TGTGCCAGCAGTGAAGTTGTACGGGCCGGGGGCACTGAAGCTTTCTTT.

The rearrangement uses TRBV11-2 and TRBJ2-1; possibly TRBD2 for D (6 bases). Germline V lookup: CDR1 SGHAT, CDR2 FQNNGV. Trimming cost V 1 base and J 2 bases, with 15 bases left between them. The CDR3 is 17 amino acids. CDR3: CASSLVPPLAAYNEQFF. The CDR3 coding sequence is TGTGCCAGCAGCTTAGTGCCTCCACTAGCTGCCTACAATGAGCAGTTCTTC.

The chain links TRBV5-6 to TRBJ1-1; D gene unclear. The V and J ends lost 3 bases and 5 bases respectively, with 11 bases between them. The CDR3 contains 13 residues. The germline V gene encodes CDR1 SGHDT and CDR2 YYEEEE. This chain's CDR3 is CASSSPPGTEAFF. Here the CDR3 DNA reads TGTGCCAGCAGCTCCCCCCCGGGGACTGAAGCTTTCTTT. Together with reference TRBV5-6 and TRBJ1-1, the CDR3 gives the full variable domain: DAGVTQSPTHLIKTRGQQVTLRCSPKSGHDTVSWYQQALGQGPQFIFQYYEEEERQRGNFPDRFSGHQFPNYSSELNVNALLLGDSALYLCASSSPPGTEAFFGQGTRLTVV.

V and J are TRBV10-3 and TRBJ1-5; 8 nucleotides align to TRBD1. The CDR3 runs 15 residues. With V trimmed by 0 bases and J by 6 bases, 4 bases remained unmatched. Per the germline V gene, CDR1 is ENHRY and CDR2 is SYGVKD. The CDR3 DNA reads TGTGCCATCAGTGAGTCGGCAGGGGGCGTTCAGCCCCAGCATTTT. This codes for CAISESAGGVQPQHF.

The V and J genes are TRBV19 and TRBJ2-1; possibly TRBD1 for D (5 bases). V shed 7 bases and J shed 0 bases, with 13 bases lying between them. The CDR3 is made up of 15 amino acids. Per germline, CDR1 LNHDA and CDR2 SQIVND (reference sequence). CDR3 protein: CASTGLDSSYNEQFF. The CDR3 coding sequence is TGTGCCAGTACAGGGCTCGACAGCTCCTACAATGAGCAGTTCTTC.

This clone came up once. The gene calls are TRBV4-1 and TRBJ2-2; tentatively, D is TRBD2 (6 bases). Between the trimmed V and J ends, which lost 0 bases and 3 bases, there was a span of 8 bases. Germline V CDR1 and CDR2: MGHRA, YSYEKL. The CDR3 consists of 15 residues. The CDR3 region is CASSQDSGDTGELFF. The CDR3 DNA reads as TGCGCCAGCAGCCAAGATTCGGGGGACACCGGGGAGCTGTTTTTT.

This clone was seen a handful of times. The rearrangement links TRBV19 to TRBJ2-7; 10 nucleotides align to TRBD1. V was pared by 3 bases and J by 1 base, with 3 bases of the junction left unmatched. Germline V gene lookup returns CDR1 LNHDA and CDR2 SQIVND (reference sequence). The length of the CDR3 is 15 residues. The CDR3 region has the DNA TGTGCCAGTAGTATGGACAGGGGGGAGTCCTACGAGCAGTACTTC. This codes for CASSMDRGESYEQYF.

V is TRBV5-1 and J is TRBJ2-7; D is uncertain. Germline V gives CDR1 SGHRS, CDR2 YFSETQ. The V end was cut by 1 base, the J end by 5 bases, with 13 bases between. CDR3 length: 14 amino acids. The CDR3 loop is CASSLSSGPHEQYF. The CDR3 DNA reads TGCGCCAGCAGCTTGTCATCAGGTCCCCACGAGCAGTACTTC.

The CDR3 DNA reads TGTGCCAGCAGGCCGACCGTAGACAGCTACGAGCAGTACTTC. Translated, it gives CASRPTVDSYEQYF. This sequence joins TRBV2 and TRBJ2-7; D may be TRBD1 (5 bases). The CDR3 loop spans 14 amino acids. Germline V CDR1 and CDR2: SNHLY, FYNNEI. V was shortened by 6 bases and J by 3 bases, with 15 bases between the two germline ends.

This chain joins TRBV18 and TRBJ1-4, with D unclear. The CDR3 sequence is 16 residues long. The ends were cut back, 2 bases at V and 8 bases at J, with 18 bases in the middle. Germline V gene data show CDR1 as KGHSH and CDR2 as LQKENI. DNA of the CDR3: TGTGCCAGCTCACCAGGGCTTTTTTATGAGTGGGAAAAACTGTTTTTT. Translating it yields CASSPGLFYEWEKLFF.

The V call is TRBV7-2, the J call TRBJ1-5; D gene unclear. CDR3 size: 12 residues. V was cut by 5 bases and J by 5 bases, with 7 bases left in between. Germline V gene data show CDR1 as SGHTA and CDR2 as FQGNSA. CDR3 nucleotides: TGTGCCAGCAGCCCCCGTGATCAGCCCCAGCATTTT. It translates to CASSPRDQPQHF.

The chain couples TRBV28 to TRBJ2-1; 9 bases agree with TRBD2. CDR1 is MDHEN and CDR2 is SYDVKM in the germline V gene. This CDR3 has 20 residues. The V segment lost 7 bases and the J segment 5 bases; nucleotides outside the gene matches: 24. CDR3 region: CASTTSWGARGRGFDNEQFF. DNA of the CDR3: TGTGCCAGCACCACTTCATGGGGGGCTCGCGGGAGGGGGTTTGACAATGAGCAGTTCTTC.

V usage is TRBV4-1 and J usage is TRBJ2-2; TRBD2 aligns across 15 bases. J gave up 6 bases and V 2 bases, and 10 bases lay outside the gene matches. Looked up from germline, CDR1 is MGHRA and CDR2 is YSYEKL. This CDR3 is built from 19 residues. The DNA of the CDR3 is TGCGCCAGCAGCCAACCTGGGACTAGCGGGAGGTTGTTTCCCGGGGAGCTGTTTTTT. Protein product: CASSQPGTSGRLFPGELFF.

The chain uses TRBV4-1 and TRBJ2-7, with a possible D match to TRBD1 (5 bases). V was shortened by 0 bases and J by 6 bases, with 21 bases between the two germline ends. The V gene's germline CDR1 is MGHRA and CDR2 YSYEKL. CDR3 length: 17 amino acids. CDR3: CASSQEGAIAFLPEQYF. DNA for the CDR3: TGCGCCAGCAGCCAAGAAGGGGCCATCGCATTCCTACCCGAGCAGTACTTC.

CDR3: CASNPGEVGDTQYF. CDR3 sequence (DNA): TGCGCCAGTAACCCGGGGGAAGTTGGAGATACGCAGTATTTT. V and J are TRBV5-1 and TRBJ2-3, with D perhaps matching TRBD2 (6 bases). Per the germline V gene, CDR1 is SGHRS and CDR2 is YFSETQ. Trimming left V 8 bases short and J 5 bases short, with 18 bases between. The CDR3 runs 14 residues.

The CDR3 region has the DNA TGTGCCTGGGGGAGGAGGGTCTCCTACAATGAGCAGTTCTTC. It codes for CAWGRRVSYNEQFF. This chain uses TRBV30 with TRBJ2-1; perhaps TRBD2 as D (6 bases). The V and J ends lost 5 bases and 0 bases respectively, with 11 bases between them. This CDR3 has 14 amino acids. Germline values: CDR1 GTSNPN, CDR2 SVGIG (reference sequence). The variable domain in full, completed from reference TRBV30 and TRBJ2-1, reads SQTIHQWPATLVQPVGSPLSLECTVEGTSNPNLYWYRQAAGRGLQLLFYSVGIGQISSEVPQNLSASRPQDRQFILSSKKLLLSDSGFYLCAWGRRVSYNEQFFGPGTRLTVL.